This T cell receptor beta chain was identified in a study of T-cell memory formation after mild COVID-19. Study-wide findings and caveats: Several responding clones turned up in pre-infection memory, indicating that cross-reactive memory may have taken part.

Germline CDR1 MNHEY, CDR2 SVGEGT. The junction had 5 bases not matched to a gene; V was cut back by 0 bases and J by 0 bases. The CDR3 spans 16 residues. As to this clonotype: Antigen: not known.

TCRdb used MiXCR to reprocess the 5' RACE reads, holding one entry per CDR3 protein. Here the sample spans 95,000 to 120,000 distinct CDR3 sequences, roughly 20% being singletons. The V gene is TRBV6-2 or TRBV6-3, the J gene TRBJ2-7, with TRBD1 matching over 7 bases. This sequence was found in a man aged 18 to 29 who had mild COVID-19 (a few samples of this study predate the infection). Cell type and time point are not known. Sequencing was performed on PBMCs or a T cell subset sorted from them (not recorded which). The CDR3 region is CASSYSTGIGSYEQYF. CDR3 coding DNA: TGTGCCAGCAGTTACTCGACAGGGATTGGCTCCTACGAGCAGTACTTC.